One sample yielded the 5 T cell receptor beta chains listed below, sequenced in a study of cytomegalovirus exposure and HLA in healthy donors. Primers: 60 Vbeta forward and 13 Jbeta reverse. Generated by immunoSEQ multiplex PCR, the TCRdb table keeps only in-frame clones and is missing some. The sample contains over 75,000 clones, around three quarters of which appear only once. The specimen was PBMCs. These receptors came from a male donor in good health and CMV-seropositive.

This clone was counted once. V usage is TRBV5-6 and J usage is TRBJ1-2; D perhaps matches TRBD1 (6 bases). CDR1 SGHDT and CDR2 YYEEEE come from the germline V gene. This CDR3 has 17 amino acids. Trimming removed 0 bases at V and 2 bases at J, with 17 bases between. CDR3 nucleotide sequence: TGTGCCAGCAGCTTGGATGCGGTAACCCAGGGGAACTATGGCTACACCTTC. Its protein product is CASSLDAVTQGNYGYTF.

V gene TRBV5-1 combines with J gene TRBJ1-4; D is possibly TRBD1 (6 bases). CDR1 and CDR2 (germline): SGHRS, YFSETQ. Trimming pared 2 bases from V and 4 bases from J, leaving 12 bases between. This CDR3 is 15 amino acids long. This chain's CDR3 is CASSFEGGNNEKLFF. The CDR3 DNA reads TGCGCCAGCAGCTTTGAAGGGGGTAATAATGAAAAACTGTTTTTT.

The chain uses TRBV19 and TRBJ1-3, with D possibly TRBD1 on 5 matching bases. From germline, CDR1 is LNHDA and CDR2 SQIVND (reference sequence). V was pared by 6 bases and J by 4 bases, with 10 bases between. There are 13 residues in the CDR3. The CDR3 nucleotides are TGTGCCAGTAGCCGCGGGGGGGGAAACACCATATATTTT. Translating it yields CASSRGGGNTIYF.

The chain employs TRBV7-8 and TRBJ2-7; 7 positions match TRBD1. The CDR3 spans 17 residues. Per the germline V gene, CDR1 is SGHVS and CDR2 is FQNEAQ. V lost 5 bases, J lost 3 bases, and 16 bases stayed unmatched. As DNA, the CDR3 is TGTGCCAGCAGCGATAGGGGACAGTCCCAAGGAGGCTACGAGCAGTACTTC. Translated: CASSDRGQSQGGYEQYF. Supplemented by reference TRBV7-8 and TRBJ2-7, the full variable domain reads GAGVSQSPRYKVAKRGQDVALRCDPISGHVSLFWYQQALGQGPEFLTYFQNEAQLDKSGLPSDRFFAERPEGSVSTLKIQRTQQEDSAVYLCASSDRGQSQGGYEQYFGPGTRLTVT.

The chain employs TRBV10-2 and TRBJ2-3; tentative D call: TRBD2 (5 bases). The V end lost 2 bases, the J end lost 3 bases, and 21 bases lay between the germline ends. The CDR3 is 18 residues long. CDR1 is WSHSY and CDR2 is SAAADI in the germline V gene. The CDR3 here is CASSEPIIGVERTDTQYF. CDR3 in DNA: TGCGCCAGCAGTGAGCCCATAATCGGGGTTGAGAGAACAGATACGCAGTATTTT.